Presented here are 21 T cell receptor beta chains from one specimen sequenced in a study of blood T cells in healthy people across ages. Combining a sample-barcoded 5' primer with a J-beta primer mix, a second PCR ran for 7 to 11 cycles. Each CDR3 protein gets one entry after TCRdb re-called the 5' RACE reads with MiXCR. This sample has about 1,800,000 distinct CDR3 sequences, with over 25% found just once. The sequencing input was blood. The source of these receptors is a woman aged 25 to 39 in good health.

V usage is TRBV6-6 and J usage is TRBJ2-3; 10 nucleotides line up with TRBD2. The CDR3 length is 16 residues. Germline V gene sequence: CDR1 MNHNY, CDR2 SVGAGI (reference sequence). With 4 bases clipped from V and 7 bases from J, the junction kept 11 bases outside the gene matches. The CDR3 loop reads CASSSREAGGRNTQYF. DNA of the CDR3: TGTGCCAGCAGTTCCAGAGAAGCGGGAGGGAGAAATACGCAGTATTTT.

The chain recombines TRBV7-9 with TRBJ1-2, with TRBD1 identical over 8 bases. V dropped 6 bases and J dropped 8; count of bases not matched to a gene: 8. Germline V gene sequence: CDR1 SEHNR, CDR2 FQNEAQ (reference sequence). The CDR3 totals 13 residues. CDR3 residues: CASSLTGDLGYTF. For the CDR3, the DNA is TGTGCCAGCAGTTTGACAGGGGATTTAGGCTACACCTTC.

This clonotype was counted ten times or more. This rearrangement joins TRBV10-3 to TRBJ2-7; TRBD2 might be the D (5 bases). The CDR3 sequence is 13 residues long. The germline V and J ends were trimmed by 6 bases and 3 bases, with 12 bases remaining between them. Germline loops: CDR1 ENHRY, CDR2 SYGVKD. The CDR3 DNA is TGTGCCATCAGGGCTGAAACTAGCTACGAGCAGTACTTC. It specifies CAIRAETSYEQYF.

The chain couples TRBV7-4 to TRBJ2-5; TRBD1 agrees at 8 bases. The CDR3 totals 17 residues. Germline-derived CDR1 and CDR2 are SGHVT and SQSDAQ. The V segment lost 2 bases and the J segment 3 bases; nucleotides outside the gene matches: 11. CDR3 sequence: CASSLKVSQGAKETQYF. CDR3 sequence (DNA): TGTGCCAGCAGCTTAAAGGTTTCCCAGGGGGCGAAAGAGACCCAGTACTTC.

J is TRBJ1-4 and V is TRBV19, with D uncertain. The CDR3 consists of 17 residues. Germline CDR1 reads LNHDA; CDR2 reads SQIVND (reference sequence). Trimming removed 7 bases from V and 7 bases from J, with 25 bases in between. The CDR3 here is CASKPSREERNIEKLFF. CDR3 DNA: TGTGCCAGTAAACCCTCAAGAGAAGAGCGGAATATTGAAAAACTGTTTTTT. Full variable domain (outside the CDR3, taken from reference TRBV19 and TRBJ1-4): DGGITQSPKYLFRKEGQNVTLSCEQNLNHDAMYWYRQDPGQGLRLIYYSQIVNDFQKGDIAEGYSVSREKKESFPLTVTSAQKNPTAFYLCASKPSREERNIEKLFFGSGTQLSVL.

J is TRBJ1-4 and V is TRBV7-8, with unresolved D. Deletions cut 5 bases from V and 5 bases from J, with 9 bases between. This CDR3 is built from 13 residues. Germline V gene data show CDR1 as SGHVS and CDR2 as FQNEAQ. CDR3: CASSPTQNEKLFF. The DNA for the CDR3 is TGTGCCAGCAGCCCGACTCAAAATGAAAAACTGTTTTTT. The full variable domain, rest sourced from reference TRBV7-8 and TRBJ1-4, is GAGVSQSPRYKVAKRGQDVALRCDPISGHVSLFWYQQALGQGPEFLTYFQNEAQLDKSGLPSDRFFAERPEGSVSTLKIQRTQQEDSAVYLCASSPTQNEKLFFGSGTQLSVL.

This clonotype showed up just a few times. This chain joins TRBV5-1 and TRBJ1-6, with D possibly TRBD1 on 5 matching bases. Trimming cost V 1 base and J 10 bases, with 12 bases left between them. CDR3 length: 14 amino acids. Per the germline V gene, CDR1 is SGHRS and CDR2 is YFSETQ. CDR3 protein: CASSLTGWISPLHF. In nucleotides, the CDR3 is TGCGCCAGCAGCTTGACAGGATGGATCTCACCCCTCCACTTT.

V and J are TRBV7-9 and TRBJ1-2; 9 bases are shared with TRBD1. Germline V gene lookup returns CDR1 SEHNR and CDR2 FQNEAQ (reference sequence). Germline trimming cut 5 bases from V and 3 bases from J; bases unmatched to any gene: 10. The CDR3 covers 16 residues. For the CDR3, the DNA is TGTGCCAGCAGCGACGGCCCGGGACAGGGCTACTATGGCTACACCTTC. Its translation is CASSDGPGQGYYGYTF. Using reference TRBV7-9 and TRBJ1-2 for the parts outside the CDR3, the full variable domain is DTGVSQNPRHKITKRGQNVTFRCDPISEHNRLYWYRQTLGQGPEFLTYFQNEAQLEKSRLLSDRFSAERPKGSFSTLEIQRTEQGDSAMYLCASSDGPGQGYYGYTFGSGTRLTVV.

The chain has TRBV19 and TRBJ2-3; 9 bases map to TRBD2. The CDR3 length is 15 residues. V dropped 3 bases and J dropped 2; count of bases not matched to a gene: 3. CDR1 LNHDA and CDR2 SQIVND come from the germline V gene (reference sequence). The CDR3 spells CASSIGGGATDTQYF. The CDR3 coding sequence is TGTGCCAGTAGTATCGGCGGGGGGGCCACAGATACGCAGTATTTT.

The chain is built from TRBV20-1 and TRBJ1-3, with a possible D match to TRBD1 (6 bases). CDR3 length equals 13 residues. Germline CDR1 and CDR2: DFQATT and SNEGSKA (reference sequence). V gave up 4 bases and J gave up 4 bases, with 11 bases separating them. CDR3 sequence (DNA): TGCAGTGCTAATACAGGGCCCGGAAACACCATATATTTT. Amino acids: CSANTGPGNTIYF.

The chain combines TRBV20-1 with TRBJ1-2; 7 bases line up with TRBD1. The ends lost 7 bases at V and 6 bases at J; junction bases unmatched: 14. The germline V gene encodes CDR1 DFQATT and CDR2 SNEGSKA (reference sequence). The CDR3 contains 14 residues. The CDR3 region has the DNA TGCAGTGTTCACCCTCCGACAGGGTACAATGGCTACACCTTC. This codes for CSVHPPTGYNGYTF.

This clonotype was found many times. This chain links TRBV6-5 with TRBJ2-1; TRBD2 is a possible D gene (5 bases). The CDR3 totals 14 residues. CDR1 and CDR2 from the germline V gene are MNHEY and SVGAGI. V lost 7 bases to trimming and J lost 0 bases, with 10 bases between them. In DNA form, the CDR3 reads TGTGCCAGCACCCGGGGAAGCTCCTACAATGAGCAGTTCTTC. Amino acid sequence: CASTRGSSYNEQFF.

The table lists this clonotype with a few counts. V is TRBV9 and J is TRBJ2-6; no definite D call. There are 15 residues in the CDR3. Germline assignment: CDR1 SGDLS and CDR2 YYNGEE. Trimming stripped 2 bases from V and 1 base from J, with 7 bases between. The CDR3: CASSVWSSGANVLTF. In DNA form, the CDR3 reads TGTGCCAGCAGCGTGTGGAGTTCTGGGGCCAACGTCCTGACTTTC.

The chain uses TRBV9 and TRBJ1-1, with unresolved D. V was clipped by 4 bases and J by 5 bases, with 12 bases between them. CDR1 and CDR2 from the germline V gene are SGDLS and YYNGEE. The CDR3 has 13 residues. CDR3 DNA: TGTGCCAGCAGCATCAACTACGGGACTGAAGCTTTCTTT. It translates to CASSINYGTEAFF.

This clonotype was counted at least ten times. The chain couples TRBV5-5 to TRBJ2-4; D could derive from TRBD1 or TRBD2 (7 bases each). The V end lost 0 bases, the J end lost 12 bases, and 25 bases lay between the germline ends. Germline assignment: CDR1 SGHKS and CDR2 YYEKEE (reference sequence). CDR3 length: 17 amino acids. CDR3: CASSLALRRGQGGDQYF. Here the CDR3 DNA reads TGTGCCAGCAGCTTGGCCCTTAGGCGGGGCCAGGGGGGGGATCAGTACTTC.

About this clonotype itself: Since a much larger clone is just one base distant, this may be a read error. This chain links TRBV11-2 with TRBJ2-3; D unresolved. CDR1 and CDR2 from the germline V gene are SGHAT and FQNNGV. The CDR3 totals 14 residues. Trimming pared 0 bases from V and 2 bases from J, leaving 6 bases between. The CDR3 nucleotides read TGTGCCAGCAGCTTAGAGGTTGCCACAGATACGCAGTATTTT. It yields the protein CASSLEVATDTQYF. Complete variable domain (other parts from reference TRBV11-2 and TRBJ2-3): EAGVAQSPRYKIIEKRQSVAFWCNPISGHATLYWYQQILGQGPKLLIQFQNNGVVDDSQLPKDRFSAERLKGVDSTLKIQPAKLEDSAVYLCASSLEVATDTQYFGPGTRLTVL.

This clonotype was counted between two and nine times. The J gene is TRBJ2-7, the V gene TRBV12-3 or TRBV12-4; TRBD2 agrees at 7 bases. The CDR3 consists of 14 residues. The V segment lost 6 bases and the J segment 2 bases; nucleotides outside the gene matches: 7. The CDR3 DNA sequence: TGTGCCAGCAGACATGGGAGGGACCCCTACGAGCAGTACTTC. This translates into CASRHGRDPYEQYF.

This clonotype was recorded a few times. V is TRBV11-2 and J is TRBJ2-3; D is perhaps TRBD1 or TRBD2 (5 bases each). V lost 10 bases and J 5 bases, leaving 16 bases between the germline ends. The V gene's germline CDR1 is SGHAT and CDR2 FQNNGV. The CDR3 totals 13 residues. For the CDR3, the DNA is TGTGCCACCACGGGACCCTACGGAGATACGCAGTATTTT. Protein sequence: CATTGPYGDTQYF.

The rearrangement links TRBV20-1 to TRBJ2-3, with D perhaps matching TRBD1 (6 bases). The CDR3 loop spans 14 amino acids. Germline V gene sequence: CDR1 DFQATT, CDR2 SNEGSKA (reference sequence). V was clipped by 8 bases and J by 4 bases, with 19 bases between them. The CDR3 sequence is CSTEGQPRADTQYF. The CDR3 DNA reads TGCAGTACCGAAGGACAGCCTCGTGCAGATACGCAGTATTTT.

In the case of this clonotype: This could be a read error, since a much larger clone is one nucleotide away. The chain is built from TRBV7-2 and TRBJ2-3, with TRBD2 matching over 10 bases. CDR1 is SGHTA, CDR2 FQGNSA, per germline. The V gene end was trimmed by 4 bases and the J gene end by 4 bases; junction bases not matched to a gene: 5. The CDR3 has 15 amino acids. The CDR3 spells CASSSLAGTADTQYF. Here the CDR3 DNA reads TGTGCCAGCAGCTCACTAGCGGGGACCGCAGATACGCAGTATTTT.

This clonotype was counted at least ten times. Here the CDR3 reads CASSQDPEGGNIQYF. In DNA form, the CDR3 reads TGCGCCAGCAGCCAAGACCCGGAGGGGGGCAACATTCAGTACTTC. This chain joins TRBV4-3 and TRBJ2-4; tentatively, D is TRBD1 or TRBD2 (6 bases each). Germline V lookup: CDR1 LGHNA, CDR2 YSLEER. V lost 0 bases to trimming and J lost 7 bases, with 13 bases between them. The CDR3 sequence is 15 residues long.